These T cell receptor beta chains were read from a single sample in a study of tumor-infiltrating lymphocytes in primary liver carcinoma. TCRdb reprocessed the multiplex PCR reads via MiXCR and lists one record per CDR3 protein. The repertoire holds approximately 110,000 distinct CDR3 sequences, with roughly 85% as singletons. The sequenced sample consisted of liver tumor tissue from sampling region 3. The origin of the receptors is a middle-aged man with primary liver carcinoma and hepatitis B virus infection. CDR3s include the opening cysteine and the closing phenylalanine or tryptophan. D genes are given only for firm matches. Not every row has a clone size; where given, it reads once, few, many or a size class.

d_gene: -; j_gene: TRBJ2-1; len: 11; abundance: once; v_gene: TRBV7-8; CDR3aa: CAGSVSFEQFF; CDR3nt: TGTGCCGGCAGTGTTAGCTTTGAGCAGTTCTTT
d_gene: -; j_gene: TRBJ1-4; len: 15; abundance: -; v_gene: TRBV5-1; CDR3aa: CASSLDGRPNEKLCF; CDR3nt: TGCGCCAGCAGCTTGGATGGCCGACCGAATGAAAAATTGTGTTTT
d_gene: -; j_gene: TRBJ2-7; len: 14; abundance: -; v_gene: TRBV5-4; CDR3aa: CGSSEADWAPEQYF; CDR3nt: TGTGGCAGCAGCGAGGCGGACTGGGCCCCCGAGCAGTACTTT
d_gene: TRBD2; j_gene: TRBJ2-3; len: 16; abundance: once; v_gene: TRBV6-5; CDR3aa: CDSSDSLAGYTDTQYF; CDR3nt: TGTGACAGCAGTGACTCTTTAGCGGGGTACACAGATACGCAGTATTTT
d_gene: -; j_gene: TRBJ1-4; len: 14; abundance: -; v_gene: TRBV7-9; CDR3aa: CASSLADQNERLFF; CDR3nt: TGTGCCAGCAGCTTAGCTGACCAGAATGAAAGACTGTTTTTT
d_gene: -; j_gene: TRBJ2-7; len: 13; abundance: -; v_gene: TRBV29-1; CDR3aa: CSVGLGTFLEQYF; CDR3nt: TGCAGCGTTGGATTAGGGACGTTTCTCGAGCAGTACTTC
d_gene: -; j_gene: TRBJ2-7; len: 14; abundance: -; v_gene: TRBV6-2/TRBV6-3; CDR3aa: CTSNDAKGRYAQYF; CDR3nt: TGTACCAGCAACGACGCCAAGGGAAGGTACGCGCAGTACTTC
d_gene: TRBD1; j_gene: TRBJ2-7; len: 15; abundance: -; v_gene: TRBV6-1; CDR3aa: CASSKGQGYSYVQYF; CDR3nt: TGTGCCAGCAGTAAGGGACAGGGTTACTCCTACGTGCAGTACTTC
d_gene: -; j_gene: TRBJ1-4; len: 13; abundance: -; v_gene: TRBV12-3/TRBV12-4; CDR3aa: CASNLLGNEKLFF; CDR3nt: TGTGCCAGCAACTTGTTGGGGAACGAAAAACTGTTTTTT
d_gene: -; j_gene: TRBJ2-1; len: 16; abundance: -; v_gene: TRBV14; CDR3aa: CASSAVARWVDNEQFF; CDR3nt: TGTGCCAGCAGTGCCGTAGCGAGGTGGGTAGACAATGAGCAGTTCTTC
d_gene: TRBD2; j_gene: TRBJ2-3; len: 14; abundance: -; v_gene: TRBV10-3; CDR3aa: CATGAGEVTDTRYF; CDR3nt: TGTGCCACCGGGGCGGGGGAGGTCACAGATACGCGGTATTTT
d_gene: -; j_gene: TRBJ1-1; len: 14; abundance: -; v_gene: TRBV5-5; CDR3aa: CASSLVTPRTEAVF; CDR3nt: TGTGCCAGCAGCTTAGTTACCCCGAGGACTGAAGCTGTCTTT
d_gene: -; j_gene: TRBJ2-2; len: 15; abundance: -; v_gene: TRBV7-9; CDR3aa: CASTMTGQNTRELFF; CDR3nt: TGTGCCAGCACCATGACTGGACAGAACACCAGGGAGCTGTTTTTT
d_gene: -; j_gene: TRBJ2-5; len: 11; abundance: -; v_gene: TRBV7-8; CDR3aa: CASSPGEAHYF; CDR3nt: TGTGCGAGCAGCCCCGGGGAGGCCCACTACTTC
d_gene: -; j_gene: TRBJ2-2; len: 12; abundance: few; v_gene: TRBV29-1; CDR3aa: CSVGSGTEELFF; CDR3nt: -
d_gene: -; j_gene: TRBJ2-1; len: 14; abundance: few; v_gene: TRBV11-2; CDR3aa: CASSLGVSNNERFF; CDR3nt: TGTGCCAGTAGCTTAGGCGTCTCGAATAATGAGCGATTCTTC
d_gene: -; j_gene: TRBJ2-4; len: 13; abundance: -; v_gene: TRBV5-5; CDR3aa: CASSRNLGDIQYF; CDR3nt: TGTGCCAGCAGCAGGAATCTAGGGGATATTCAGTACTTC
d_gene: TRBD1; j_gene: TRBJ2-6; len: 21; abundance: once; v_gene: TRBV11-2; CDR3aa: CASSIGGDRGISLSGTNVLTF; CDR3nt: TGTGCCAGCAGCATAGGGGGAGACAGGGGCATTTCCCTCTCTGGAACCAACGTCCTGACTTTC
d_gene: -; j_gene: TRBJ1-1; len: 15; abundance: once; v_gene: TRBV29-1; CDR3aa: CSVESGSGMNTEAFF; CDR3nt: TGCAGCGTTGAGTCGGGGTCGGGAATGAACACTGAAGCTTTCTTT
d_gene: TRBD2; j_gene: TRBJ2-5; len: 13; abundance: once; v_gene: TRBV6-2/TRBV6-3; CDR3aa: CAGSSRLANTQYF; CDR3nt: TGTGCCGGGAGTTCCAGACTAGCGAACACCCAGTACTTC
d_gene: -; j_gene: TRBJ2-7; len: 16; abundance: -; v_gene: TRBV6-6; CDR3aa: CASSYGLGSLGDEQYF; CDR3nt: TGTGCCAGCAGTTACGGGTTGGGAAGCCTAGGCGACGAGCAGTACTTC
d_gene: -; j_gene: TRBJ2-3; len: 14; abundance: once; v_gene: TRBV7-8; CDR3aa: CVSSISGYTDTQYF; CDR3nt: TGTGTCAGCAGCATTAGCGGATACACAGATACGCAATATTTT
d_gene: -; j_gene: TRBJ2-7; len: 15; abundance: -; v_gene: TRBV6-1; CDR3aa: CASSVGTAGSYEQYF; CDR3nt: TGTGCCAGCAGTGTTGGAACGGCGGGCTCATACGAGCAGTACTTC
d_gene: TRBD2; j_gene: TRBJ2-7; len: 16; abundance: -; v_gene: TRBV6-6; CDR3aa: CANIPLLAGGRNEQYF; CDR3nt: TGTGCCAACATCCCACTCTTAGCGGGAGGGAGAAATGAGCAGTACTTT
d_gene: TRBD2; j_gene: TRBJ2-2; len: 14; abundance: -; v_gene: TRBV10-1; CDR3aa: CVTRASGIVGELFF; CDR3nt: TGCGTCACTAGGGCTAGCGGGATCGTCGGGGAGCTGTTCTTT
d_gene: TRBD2; j_gene: TRBJ2-5; len: 13; abundance: -; v_gene: TRBV29-1; CDR3aa: CSGCSGRGETHYF; CDR3nt: TGCAGCGGCTGTAGCGGGAGAGGGGAGACCCACTACTTC
d_gene: TRBD1; j_gene: TRBJ2-5; len: 15; abundance: many; v_gene: TRBV29-1; CDR3aa: CSVRVPGQGIETQYF; CDR3nt: TGCAGCGTCCGAGTCCCGGGACAGGGGATTGAGACCCAGTACTTC
d_gene: -; j_gene: TRBJ1-4; len: 16; abundance: once; v_gene: TRBV7-8; CDR3aa: CASNLGDITTNEKLFF; CDR3nt: TGTGCCAGCAACTTAGGGGATATTACAACTAATGAAAAACTGTTTTTT
d_gene: -; j_gene: TRBJ1-1; len: 16; abundance: -; v_gene: TRBV4-3; CDR3aa: CASSPVGGGMNTEDSF; CDR3nt: TGCGCCAGCAGCCCTGTGGGCGGGGGAATGAACACTGAAGATTCCTTT
d_gene: -; j_gene: TRBJ1-2; len: 15; abundance: many; v_gene: TRBV2; CDR3aa: CASSAPGGVGYGYTF; CDR3nt: TGTGCCAGCAGTGCTCCCGGGGGGGTAGGCTATGGCTACACCTTC
d_gene: TRBD1; j_gene: TRBJ1-6; len: 15; abundance: -; v_gene: TRBV6-5; CDR3aa: CASRVRQGWFLPLHF; CDR3nt: TGTGCTAGCAGGGTTAGACAGGGGTGGTTTTTACCCCTCCACTTT
d_gene: -; j_gene: TRBJ2-3; len: 12; abundance: few; v_gene: TRBV30; CDR3aa: CTWTPRGDTQYF; CDR3nt: TGTACCTGGACCCCCCGTGGAGATACTCAGTATTTT
d_gene: -; j_gene: TRBJ2-7; len: 12; abundance: -; v_gene: TRBV2; CDR3aa: CASSVQGHEQYF; CDR3nt: TGTGCCAGCAGTGTCCAGGGTCACGAGCAGTACTTC
d_gene: -; j_gene: TRBJ1-1; len: 14; abundance: once; v_gene: TRBV12-3/TRBV12-4; CDR3aa: CTSSSADRNTEAIF; CDR3nt: TGCACCAGCAGTTCGGCAGACAGGAACACTGAAGCTATCTTT
d_gene: -; j_gene: TRBJ1-5; len: 16; abundance: -; v_gene: TRBV6-6; CDR3aa: CASTNTGTWSNQSQHF; CDR3nt: TGTGCCAGCACAAATACAGGGACTTGGAGCAATCAGTCCCAGCATTTT
d_gene: TRBD1; j_gene: TRBJ1-4; len: 12; abundance: -; v_gene: TRBV29-1; CDR3aa: CSDLDRGLYMFF; CDR3nt: TGCAGCGACCTGGACAGGGGGCTTTATATGTTTTTT
d_gene: -; j_gene: TRBJ1-2; len: 14; abundance: -; v_gene: TRBV25-1; CDR3aa: CASSEFRTEAGYTF; CDR3nt: TGTGCCAGCAGTGAATTTAGGACAGAGGCTGGCTACACCTTC
d_gene: -; j_gene: TRBJ2-2; len: 14; abundance: -; v_gene: TRBV10-3; CDR3aa: CAISELTGTGGLFF; CDR3nt: TGTGCCATCAGTGAGTTGACAGGCACCGGGGGGCTGTTTTTT
d_gene: -; j_gene: TRBJ2-1; len: 13; abundance: -; v_gene: TRBV12-3/TRBV12-4; CDR3aa: CASSLNRRDLLFF; CDR3nt: TGTGCCAGCAGTTTAAATCGGCGAGATTTGCTGTTCTTC
d_gene: TRBD1; j_gene: TRBJ2-5; len: 14; abundance: -; v_gene: TRBV10-3; CDR3aa: CAISATGLGVTQYF; CDR3nt: TGTGCCATCAGTGCGACAGGGTTGGGAGTGACCCAGTACTTT
d_gene: -; j_gene: TRBJ2-5; len: 12; abundance: -; v_gene: TRBV6-2/TRBV6-3; CDR3aa: CAISSSQETQYF; CDR3nt: TGTGCAATCAGCAGCAGCCAAGAGACCCAGTACTTC
d_gene: -; j_gene: TRBJ1-2; len: 14; abundance: -; v_gene: TRBV14; CDR3aa: CASSTDRSNYGYSF; CDR3nt: TGTGCCAGCAGCACCGACAGGTCTAATTATGGCTACAGCTTC
d_gene: -; j_gene: TRBJ1-5; len: 15; abundance: -; v_gene: TRBV28; CDR3aa: CASSRPRSSNRPQHF; CDR3nt: TGTGCCAGCAGTAGACCCAGGAGTAGCAATCGGCCTCAGCATTTT
d_gene: TRBD1; j_gene: TRBJ2-7; len: 13; abundance: few; v_gene: TRBV29-1; CDR3aa: CSVAPTGLYEQYF; CDR3nt: TGTAGCGTCGCCCCGACAGGGCTCTACGAGCAGTACTTC
d_gene: -; j_gene: TRBJ1-5; len: 14; abundance: -; v_gene: TRBV6-1; CDR3aa: CASSEMWSNQPQHF; CDR3nt: TGTGCCAGCAGTGAAATGTGGAGCAATCAGCCCCAGCATTTC
d_gene: TRBD1; j_gene: TRBJ1-2; len: 15; abundance: many; v_gene: TRBV5-1; CDR3aa: CASSLDPGRGAGYTF; CDR3nt: TGCGCCAGCAGCTTGGACCCAGGCAGGGGGGCCGGCTACACCTTC
d_gene: -; j_gene: TRBJ1-1; len: 15; abundance: -; v_gene: TRBV29-1; CDR3aa: CSIEGGNTVNTEAFF; CDR3nt: TGCAGCATTGAAGGAGGGAACACAGTGAACACTGAAGCTTTCTTT
d_gene: -; j_gene: TRBJ2-5; len: 13; abundance: -; v_gene: TRBV11-2; CDR3aa: CATSARLGVTQYF; CDR3nt: TGTGCCACCAGCGCAAGGTTGGGGGTGACCCAGTACTTC
d_gene: -; j_gene: TRBJ2-3; len: 12; abundance: -; v_gene: TRBV29-1; CDR3aa: CSGASERDTQYF; CDR3nt: TGCAGTGGAGCTAGCGAGAGGGATACGCAGTATTTT
d_gene: TRBD1; j_gene: TRBJ1-4; len: 14; abundance: -; v_gene: TRBV4-1; CDR3aa: CASSQEGTGENLFF; CDR3nt: TGCGCCAGCAGCCAAGAAGGGACAGGCGAAAATCTGTTTTTT
d_gene: -; j_gene: TRBJ2-7; len: 15; abundance: -; v_gene: TRBV5-1; CDR3aa: CASTQSPTAEYEQYF; CDR3nt: TGCGCCAGTACCCAGTCTCCTACTGCCGAATACGAGCAGTACTTC
d_gene: TRBD1; j_gene: TRBJ2-5; len: 13; abundance: few; v_gene: TRBV12-3/TRBV12-4; CDR3aa: CASSSWDRETQYF; CDR3nt: TGTGCCAGCAGTTCCTGGGACAGGGAGACCCAGTACTTC
d_gene: -; j_gene: TRBJ2-7; len: 13; abundance: -; v_gene: TRBV4-1; CDR3aa: CACSRPLGDEQYF; CDR3nt: TGCGCCTGCAGCCGCCCTTTAGGGGACGAGCAGTACTTC
d_gene: TRBD1; j_gene: TRBJ2-2; len: 16; abundance: -; v_gene: TRBV5-1; CDR3aa: CASSSQTGIATGELFF; CDR3nt: TGCGCCAGTAGTTCTCAGACAGGGATCGCCACCGGGGAGCTGTTTTTT
d_gene: -; j_gene: TRBJ1-5; len: 15; abundance: -; v_gene: TRBV6-1; CDR3aa: CACNPSSGADQPQHF; CDR3nt: TGTGCCTGCAATCCTAGTTCAGGGGCAGATCAGCCCCAGCATTTT
d_gene: -; j_gene: TRBJ1-1; len: 12; abundance: -; v_gene: TRBV7-9; CDR3aa: CANSPDSTEAFF; CDR3nt: TGTGCCAACAGCCCCGATTCCACAGAAGCTTTCTTT
d_gene: -; j_gene: TRBJ2-5; len: 16; abundance: -; v_gene: TRBV14; CDR3aa: CASSQHRDSRPETLYF; CDR3nt: TGTGCCAGCAGCCAACATCGGGACTCTCGGCCAGAGACGCTGTACTTC
d_gene: -; j_gene: TRBJ1-2; len: 16; abundance: -; v_gene: TRBV7-9; CDR3aa: CASSLATEGITYGYTF; CDR3nt: TGTGCCAGCAGCTTAGCGACTGAAGGGATAACTTATGGCTACACCTTC
d_gene: -; j_gene: TRBJ2-1; len: 15; abundance: -; v_gene: TRBV5-5; CDR3aa: CASILIKTVYNEQFF; CDR3nt: TGTGCCAGCATCTTAATTAAGACTGTCTACAATGAGCAGTTCTTC
d_gene: -; j_gene: TRBJ2-3; len: 14; abundance: many; v_gene: TRBV6-4; CDR3aa: CASSDGKETDTQYF; CDR3nt: TGTGCCAGCAGTGACGGGAAGGAGACAGATACGCAGTATTTT